The 19 T cell receptor beta chains below were found in one sample sequenced in a study of blood T cell repertoires in COVID-19. TCRdb's table, derived via immunoSEQ multiplex PCR, lists solely in-frame clones and lacks some. The repertoire consists of about 230,000 clones, with under 90% occurring once and the leading ten covering roughly 11%. The sample was peripheral blood. These receptors were collected from a man between 50 and 59 years old with COVID-19, enrolled during active disease.

The chain uses TRBV7-6 and TRBJ1-6, with TRBD1 matching over 8 bases. The trim removed 1 base at V and 8 bases at J, leaving 7 bases unmatched. This CDR3 is 16 amino acids long. Germline CDR1 SGHVS, CDR2 FNYEAQ. CDR3 amino acids: CASSLVGTGDDSPLHF. The CDR3 nucleotides read TGTGCCAGCAGCTTAGTTGGGACAGGAGACGATTCACCCCTCCACTTT.

J is TRBJ2-1 and V is TRBV19, with a weak D call TRBD2 (5 bases). Germline CDR1 is LNHDA and CDR2 is SQIVND (reference sequence). CDR3 length equals 14 residues. The V end lost 3 bases, the J end lost 3 bases, and 9 bases lay between the germline ends. The CDR3 coding sequence is TGTGCCAGTAGTATCCCCGGGGACTACAATGAGCAGTTCTTC. Protein sequence: CASSIPGDYNEQFF. Looking up the rest from reference TRBV19 and TRBJ2-1 gives the full variable domain: DGGITQSPKYLFRKEGQNVTLSCEQNLNHDAMYWYRQDPGQGLRLIYYSQIVNDFQKGDIAEGYSVSREKKESFPLTVTSAQKNPTAFYLCASSIPGDYNEQFFGPGTRLTVL.

The chain has TRBV4-1 and TRBJ1-3, with 7 nucleotides matching TRBD1. The length of the CDR3 is 15 residues. From germline, CDR1 is MGHRA and CDR2 YSYEKL. V lost 1 base and J lost 4; bases outside the gene matches: 4. In DNA, the CDR3 is TGCGCCAGCAGCCAAGTTGGGGACAGAGGAAACACCATATATTTT. Its translation is CASSQVGDRGNTIYF.

The rearrangement links TRBV5-5 to TRBJ1-5, with D tentatively TRBD1 (5 bases). The V end was cut by 3 bases, the J end by 4 bases, with 11 bases between. From germline, CDR1 is SGHKS and CDR2 YYEKEE (reference sequence). The CDR3 covers 14 residues. This CDR3 is CASSSGLGNQPQHF. DNA of the CDR3: TGTGCCAGCAGCTCAGGGTTAGGTAATCAGCCCCAGCATTTT. The full variable domain, completed using reference TRBV5-5 and TRBJ1-5, is DAGVTQSPTHLIKTRGQQVTLRCSPISGHKSVSWYQQVLGQGPQFIFQYYEKEERGRGNFPDRFSARQFPNYSSELNVNALLLGDSALYLCASSSGLGNQPQHFGDGTRLSIL.

The chain recombines TRBV29-1 with TRBJ1-2; 9 positions agree with TRBD1. This CDR3 has 18 residues. J gave up 4 bases and V 1 base, and 16 bases lay outside the gene matches. The germline gives CDR1 SQVTM, CDR2 ANQGSEA. The CDR3 DNA sequence: TGCAGCGTTGAAGGATCTACCTTGGGGGGACAGGGCGCCTATGGCTACACCTTC. It yields the protein CSVEGSTLGGQGAYGYTF.

This clone was counted once. The V gene is TRBV19, the J gene TRBJ1-5; 7 nucleotides agree with TRBD1. Trimming cost V 1 base and J 5 bases; bases outside gene matches: 5. Germline CDR1 LNHDA, CDR2 SQIVND (reference sequence). The CDR3 runs to 15 residues. DNA for the CDR3: TGTGCCAGTAGTATAGCCCCAGGGGGTCATCAGCCCCAGCATTTT. This gives the protein CASSIAPGGHQPQHF.

CDR3 amino acids: CASSQAFGLALVHEQFF. CDR3 sequence (DNA): TGTGCCAGCAGCCAAGCGTTTGGGTTGGCCCTAGTCCATGAGCAGTTCTTC. The chain uses TRBV4-2 and TRBJ2-1; D is ambiguous. The germline V and J ends were trimmed by 1 base and 8 bases, with 21 bases remaining between them. The V gene's germline CDR1 is LGHNA and CDR2 YNFKEQ. The CDR3 spans 17 residues.

This sequence joins TRBV5-1 and TRBJ2-3; D may be TRBD2 (5 bases). Trimming removed 3 bases from V and 0 bases from J, with 14 bases in between. Germline CDR1 reads SGHRS; CDR2 reads YFSETQ. The CDR3 runs 16 residues. The CDR3 sequence: CASSSAAATSTDTQYF. CDR3 sequence (DNA): TGCGCCAGCAGCTCAGCGGCGGCGACTAGCACAGATACGCAGTATTTT.

This rearrangement joins TRBV2 to TRBJ2-3; the match to TRBD1 covers 12 bases. The CDR3 spans 17 residues. The ends lost 5 bases at V and 0 bases at J; junction bases unmatched: 6. Germline V CDR1 and CDR2: SNHLY, FYNNEI. CDR3 DNA sequence: TGTGCCAGCAGTCGGACGGGACAGGGGGCTAGCACAGATACGCAGTATTTT. Protein product: CASSRTGQGASTDTQYF.

V and J are TRBV7-6 and TRBJ2-5, with TRBD2 matching over 15 bases. CDR1 is SGHVS and CDR2 is FNYEAQ in the germline V gene. The CDR3 contains 18 residues. Trimming at V came to 5 bases and at J to 1 base, leaving 8 bases not matched to a gene. The CDR3, as DNA: TGTGCCAGCAGCCGAGGGACTAGCGGGAGGCCCCCCCAAGAGACCCAGTACTTC. It translates to CASSRGTSGRPPQETQYF.

The chain combines TRBV10-3 with TRBJ2-5; 7 bases map to TRBD2. Per germline, CDR1 ENHRY and CDR2 SYGVKD. V shed 11 bases and J 1 base; nucleotides not matched to a gene: 10. The CDR3 has 14 residues. As DNA, the CDR3 is TGTGCCGCCGGCCGCGGGGGAGTCCAAGAGACCCAGTACTTC. It yields the protein CAAGRGGVQETQYF.

The V gene is TRBV4-2, the J gene TRBJ1-4; 8 nucleotides align to TRBD1. The CDR3 contains 14 residues. With 1 base clipped from V and 6 bases from J, the junction kept 1 base outside the gene matches. In germline, CDR1 is LGHNA, CDR2 YNFKEQ. This chain's CDR3 is CASSQGQGHEKLFF. The CDR3 DNA follows: TGTGCCAGCAGCCAAGGACAGGGGCATGAAAAACTGTTTTTT.

The chain carries TRBV5-6 and TRBJ2-2; 9 bases fit TRBD1. Germline V CDR1 and CDR2: SGHDT, YYEEEE. After removal of 1 base from V and 5 bases from J, the junction contained 3 bases not matched to a gene. The CDR3 length is 15 residues. CDR3 sequence reads: CASSLYRGLTGELFF. The DNA of the CDR3 is TGTGCCAGCAGCTTGTACAGGGGGCTTACCGGGGAGCTGTTTTTT.

This rearrangement joins TRBV6-1 to TRBJ1-2, with D maybe TRBD1 (6 bases). There are 12 residues in the CDR3. V dropped 2 bases and J dropped 7 bases, with 8 bases sitting between them. Germline V gene data show CDR1 as MNHNS and CDR2 as SASEGT. The DNA for the CDR3 is TGTGCCAGCAGTGAATGGACAGCTGGCTACACCTTC. The encoded protein is CASSEWTAGYTF.

This clone was seen at least ten times. At the DNA level, this CDR3 is encoded by other sequences in the same sample as well. The V gene is TRBV18, the J gene TRBJ1-6; TRBD1 might be the D (6 bases). CDR1 and CDR2 from the germline V gene are KGHSH and LQKENI. Trimming pared 3 bases from V and 0 bases from J, leaving 12 bases between. The CDR3 runs to 17 residues. CDR3 nucleotide sequence: TGTGCCAGCTCACCCACAGGGAGTAGCTCCTATAATTCACCCCTCCACTTT. Its protein product is CASSPTGSSSYNSPLHF.

The chain recombines TRBV27 with TRBJ2-5; D may be TRBD2 (5 bases). This CDR3 has 14 amino acids. Germline V gene data show CDR1 as MNHEY and CDR2 as SMNVEV (reference sequence). V lost 3 bases and J 5 bases, leaving 13 bases between the germline ends. CDR3 in DNA: TGTGCCAGCAGTTTTATAGGGTCGGGGGAGACCCAGTACTTC. This codes for CASSFIGSGETQYF.

The CDR3: CASSPEGQGLGEQYF. Here the CDR3 DNA reads TGTGCCAGCAGTCCAGAGGGACAGGGGTTGGGGGAGCAGTACTTC. This rearrangement joins TRBV2 to TRBJ2-7, with 10 positions matching TRBD1. CDR1 SNHLY and CDR2 FYNNEI come from the germline V gene. There are 15 residues in the CDR3. Trimming at V came to 5 bases and at J to 7 bases, leaving 11 bases not matched to a gene.

This rearrangement joins TRBV11-2 to TRBJ2-7, with a tentative D call TRBD1 (6 bases). Between the trimmed V and J ends, which lost 5 bases and 5 bases, there was a span of 19 bases. This CDR3 is 15 amino acids long. Germline CDR1 reads SGHAT; CDR2 reads FQNNGV. The DNA of the CDR3 is TGTGCCAGCAGCGCAAAGGGACAATTCTTCCACGAGCAGTACTTC. This codes for CASSAKGQFFHEQYF.

This chain links TRBV4-2 with TRBJ2-2; 11 bases line up with TRBD2. Germline values: CDR1 LGHNA, CDR2 YNFKEQ. CDR3 length: 16 residues. Germline trimming cut 2 bases from V and 6 bases from J; bases unmatched to any gene: 5. CDR3 in amino acids: CASSQLAGGGAGELFF. For the CDR3, the DNA is TGTGCCAGCAGCCAACTAGCGGGGGGCGGGGCCGGGGAGCTGTTTTTT.